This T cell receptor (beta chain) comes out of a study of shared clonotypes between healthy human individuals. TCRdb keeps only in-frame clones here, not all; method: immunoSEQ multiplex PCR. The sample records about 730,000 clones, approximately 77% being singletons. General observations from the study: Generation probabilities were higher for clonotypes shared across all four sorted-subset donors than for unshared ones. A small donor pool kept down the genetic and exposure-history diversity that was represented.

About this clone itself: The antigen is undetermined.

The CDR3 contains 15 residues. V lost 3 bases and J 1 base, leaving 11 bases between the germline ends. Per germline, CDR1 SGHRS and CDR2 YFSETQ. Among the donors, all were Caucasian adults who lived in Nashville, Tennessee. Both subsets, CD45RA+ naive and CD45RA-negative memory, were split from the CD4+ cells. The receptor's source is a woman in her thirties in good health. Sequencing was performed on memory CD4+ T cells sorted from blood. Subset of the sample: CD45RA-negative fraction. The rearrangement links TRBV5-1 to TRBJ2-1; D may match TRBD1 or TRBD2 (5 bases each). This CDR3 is CASSSPGRSYNEQFF. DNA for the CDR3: TGCGCCAGCAGCTCCCCGGGGCGTTCCTACAATGAGCAGTTCTTC.